A single sample gave rise to the 30 T cell receptor beta chains below, sequenced in a study of OX40 agonist ivuxolimab in advanced cancers. Assay: immunoSEQ multiplex PCR; the TCRdb copy retains only in-frame clones and omits some. The table lists tens of thousands of clones, more than 70% of them singletons. Sequencing used CD4+ or CD8+ T cells sorted from blood, obtained in a trial of the OX40 agonist ivuxolimab. Receptors originate from an adult with an advanced solid tumor such as melanoma, head and neck, liver or kidney cancer.

This rearrangement joins TRBV6-1 to TRBJ2-3; possibly TRBD1 for D (6 bases). Trimming took off 10 bases at V and 1 base at J, with 15 bases between the two ends. Germline V lookup: CDR1 MNHNS, CDR2 SASEGT. CDR3 length equals 14 residues. CDR3 bases: TGTGCCACCCACAGGGAAGGGGGCACAGATACGCAGTATTTT. Translated: CATHREGGTDTQYF.

V and J are TRBV7-3 and TRBJ1-3, with D hard to call. Between the trimmed V and J ends, which lost 3 bases and 4 bases, there was a span of 7 bases. The CDR3 consists of 13 residues. The germline V gene encodes CDR1 SGHTA and CDR2 FQGTGA. CDR3: CASSLELGNTIYF. The CDR3 DNA sequence: TGTGCCAGCAGCTTGGAACTCGGAAACACCATATATTTT.

The chain carries TRBV6-6 and TRBJ2-2; TRBD1 matches at 10 bases. V was pared by 7 bases and J by 7 bases, with 9 bases of the junction left unmatched. The CDR3 consists of 15 residues. CDR1 and CDR2 (germline): MNHNY, SVGAGI (reference sequence). Written as DNA, the CDR3 is TGTGCCAGCACCGCACGACAGGGGGCCTTCGGGGAGCTGTTTTTT. Protein: CASTARQGAFGELFF.

This chain joins TRBV5-1 and TRBJ2-1; 11 bases fit TRBD2. After removal of 0 bases from V and 7 bases from J, the junction contained 6 bases not matched to a gene. The germline gives CDR1 SGHRS, CDR2 YFSETQ. The CDR3 spans 16 residues. CDR3 region: CASSLDTSGSWNEQFF. The CDR3 DNA is TGCGCCAGCAGCTTGGACACTAGCGGGAGTTGGAATGAGCAGTTCTTC.

The V gene is TRBV10-3, the J gene TRBJ2-1, with 12 bases matching TRBD1. Per the germline V gene, CDR1 is ENHRY and CDR2 is SYGVKD. The CDR3 is made up of 15 amino acids. J gave up 7 bases and V 7 bases, and 8 bases lay outside the gene matches. The CDR3 region has the DNA TGTGCCATCAAGGACCGGGACAGGGGGCGGAATGAGCAGTTCTTC. Its translation: CAIKDRDRGRNEQFF.

The chain joins TRBV11-2 to TRBJ1-2; no clear D. V dropped 5 bases and J dropped 0 bases, with 10 bases sitting between them. CDR1 is SGHAT and CDR2 is FQNNGV in the germline V gene. The CDR3 sequence is 14 residues long. The chain's CDR3 is CASSTPGSNYGYTF. CDR3 coding DNA: TGTGCCAGCAGCACCCCCGGATCTAACTATGGCTACACCTTC.

This chain links TRBV11-1 with TRBJ2-1, with 15 bases that match TRBD2. V was clipped by 1 base and J by 7 bases; unmatched bases: 2. This CDR3 is built from 16 residues. Germline V gene sequence: CDR1 SGHAT, CDR2 FQDESV (reference sequence). For the CDR3, the DNA is TGTGCCAGCAGCTTAGAGGGGACTAGCGGGAGGAATGAGCAGTTCTTC. The encoded protein is CASSLEGTSGRNEQFF.

V is TRBV19 and J is TRBJ2-3; D unresolved. The CDR3 covers 16 residues. V was trimmed by 3 bases and J by 2 bases, leaving 15 bases between them. From germline, CDR1 is LNHDA and CDR2 SQIVND (reference sequence). CDR3 nucleotide sequence: TGTGCCAGTAGTATTAAGCGCTTGGGCTACACAGATACGCAGTATTTT. Translated: CASSIKRLGYTDTQYF.

The chain combines TRBV20-1 with TRBJ2-1, with no clear D. V gave up 3 bases and J gave up 8 bases, with 8 bases separating them. The CDR3 extends over 11 amino acids. Germline lookup yields CDR1 DFQATT and CDR2 SNEGSKA (reference sequence). The CDR3 reads CSASPLDEQFF. DNA for the CDR3: TGCAGTGCTAGTCCCCTTGATGAGCAGTTCTTC.

The CDR3 coding sequence is TGCGCCAGCAGCTTGGAGGGAGATACGCAGTATTTT. Its translation is CASSLEGDTQYF. The chain couples TRBV5-1 to TRBJ2-3; D is unclear. Germline CDR1 and CDR2: SGHRS and YFSETQ. This CDR3 is built from 12 residues. The ends were cut back, 0 bases at V and 5 bases at J, with 4 bases in the middle.

CDR3 in DNA: TGTGCCAGCAGTAGGGACACTGAAGCTTTCTTT. It is translated as CASSRDTEAFF. This chain joins TRBV6-5 and TRBJ1-1; D call uncertain. V shed 5 bases and J shed 3 bases, with 4 bases lying between them. Germline CDR1 reads MNHEY; CDR2 reads SVGAGI. The CDR3 extends over 11 amino acids.

The count of this clone is one. CDR3 DNA sequence: TGTGCCTGGAGTCTGCAGAAAGAGACCCAGTACTTC. Its protein is CAWSLQKETQYF. The V gene is TRBV30, the J gene TRBJ2-5; D gene unclear. The CDR3 has 12 amino acids. V lost 2 bases to trimming and J lost 3 bases, with 7 bases between them. The germline CDR1 and CDR2 sequences are GTSNPN and SVGIG (reference sequence). Together with reference TRBV30 and TRBJ2-5, the CDR3 gives the full variable domain: SQTIHQWPATLVQPVGSPLSLECTVEGTSNPNLYWYRQAAGRGLQLLFYSVGIGQISSEVPQNLSASRPQDRQFILSSKKLLLSDSGFYLCAWSLQKETQYFGPGTRLLVL.

V and J are TRBV5-1 and TRBJ1-4; D may be TRBD1 (5 bases). With 4 bases removed from V and 6 bases from J, the gap between germline ends came to 16 bases. In germline, CDR1 is SGHRS, CDR2 YFSETQ. The CDR3 totals 15 residues. The CDR3, as DNA: TGCGCCAGCAGCCACGGGGCGCCGGATGATGAAAAACTGTTTTTT. This sequence encodes CASSHGAPDDEKLFF.

As for this clone: The junction departs from germline at one end; a sequencing error may be responsible. Other nucleotide sequences in the sample specify the same CDR3. The chain uses TRBV9 and TRBJ2-2, with D possibly being TRBD2 (6 bases). The CDR3 is made up of 13 amino acids. Germline V gene data show CDR1 as SGDLS and CDR2 as YYNGEE. The CDR3: CASSEDPGGELFF. The CDR3 coding sequence is TGTGCCAGCAGCGAGGACCCTGGCGGGGAGTTGTTTTTT.

The V gene is TRBV5-1, the J gene TRBJ1-2; 7 bases match TRBD1. Looked up from germline, CDR1 is SGHRS and CDR2 is YFSETQ. The V segment lost 3 bases and the J segment 0 bases; nucleotides outside the gene matches: 5. The CDR3 is 15 amino acids. The DNA for the CDR3 is TGCGCCAGCAGCTCTGACAGGGCATCTAACTATGGCTACACCTTC. Its protein product is CASSSDRASNYGYTF.

The rearrangement joins TRBV6-5 to TRBJ2-3; TRBD2 matches at 14 bases. The germline V gene has CDR1 MNHEY and CDR2 SVGAGI. CDR3 size: 15 residues. Trimming took 4 bases from V and 6 from J; bases not matched to a gene: 3. CDR3 loop: CASSLGLAGADTQYF. The CDR3 DNA reads as TGTGCCAGCAGTTTGGGACTAGCGGGAGCCGATACGCAGTATTTT.

The chain recombines TRBV5-4 with TRBJ1-6; 11 bases fit TRBD1. This CDR3 region has 16 residues. In germline, CDR1 is SGHNT, CDR2 YYREEE (reference sequence). J gave up 8 bases and V 4 bases, and 8 bases lay outside the gene matches. The CDR3 coding sequence is TGTGCCAGCAGCCCGCGAACGGGACAGGGGGATTCACCCCTCCACTTT. Protein: CASSPRTGQGDSPLHF. Full variable domain (missing parts from reference TRBV5-4 and TRBJ1-6): ETGVTQSPTHLIKTRGQQVTLRCSSQSGHNTVSWYQQALGQGPQFIFQYYREEENGRGNFPPRFSGLQFPNYSSELNVNALELDDSALYLCASSPRTGQGDSPLHFGNGTRLTVT.

The chain is built from TRBV29-1 and TRBJ2-5; TRBD2 might be the D (6 bases). Germline CDR1 is SQVTM and CDR2 is ANQGSEA. V was shortened by 1 base and J by 6 bases, with 9 bases between the two germline ends. The CDR3 runs 12 residues. CDR3 residues: CSVEGGRKTQYF. The CDR3 region has the DNA TGCAGCGTTGAAGGGGGGAGGAAGACCCAGTACTTC. The full variable domain, its missing parts supplied by reference TRBV29-1 and TRBJ2-5, is SAVISQKPSRDICQRGTSLTIQCQVDSQVTMMFWYRQQPGQSLTLIATANQGSEATYESGFVIDKFPISRPNLTFSTLTVSNMSPEDSSIYLCSVEGGRKTQYFGPGTRLLVL.

The chain has TRBV28 and TRBJ1-3; no firm D call. This CDR3 has 13 residues. Germline CDR1 and CDR2: MDHEN and SYDVKM. Trimming took 3 bases from V and 2 from J, leaving 5 bases between them. In nucleotides, the CDR3 is TGTGCCAGCAGTTTTGGCACTGGAAACACCATATATTTT. Protein: CASSFGTGNTIYF.

V is TRBV12-5 and J is TRBJ2-7; 11 bases line up with TRBD2. V shed 3 bases and J 9 bases; nucleotides not matched to a gene: 4. The germline V gene has CDR1 LGHNT and CDR2 FRNRAP. The CDR3 runs to 13 residues. Written as DNA, the CDR3 is TGTGCTAGTGGTTTTAGCGGGAGGGAGGGGCAGTACTTC. It codes for CASGFSGREGQYF.

The chain recombines TRBV6-5 with TRBJ2-2, with D perhaps matching TRBD1 (5 bases). Trimming left V 5 bases short and J 1 base short, with 5 bases between. This CDR3 comprises 13 residues. Germline CDR1 reads MNHEY; CDR2 reads SVGAGI. The DNA for the CDR3 is TGTGCCAGCAGTACAGGGAACACCGGGGAGCTGTTTTTT. Translated, it gives CASSTGNTGELFF.

J is TRBJ1-3 and V is TRBV2; D is ambiguous. The CDR3 runs to 14 residues. V was clipped by 4 bases and J by 0 bases, with 7 bases between them. CDR1 is SNHLY and CDR2 is FYNNEI in the germline V gene. CDR3 protein: CASSGQVSGNTIYF. The CDR3 DNA reads TGTGCCAGCAGTGGACAAGTCTCTGGAAACACCATATATTTT.

The chain links TRBV5-8 to TRBJ1-3; D uncertain. CDR3 size: 15 residues. The germline gives CDR1 SGHTS, CDR2 YDEGEE. Between the trimmed V and J ends, which lost 0 bases and 2 bases, there was a span of 9 bases. The CDR3 region has the DNA TGTGCCAGCAGCTTGGAGGCGGCTACTGGAAACACCATATATTTT. It codes for CASSLEAATGNTIYF.

This chain joins TRBV5-4 and TRBJ1-3; no definite D call. Germline-derived CDR1 and CDR2 are SGHNT and YYREEE (reference sequence). V was pared by 0 bases and J by 4 bases, with 5 bases between. This CDR3 spans 13 amino acids. The CDR3: CASSLVGGNTIYF. In DNA, the CDR3 is TGTGCCAGCAGCTTGGTAGGAGGAAACACCATATATTTT.

The chain recombines TRBV7-2 with TRBJ2-7; 12 bases fit TRBD2. The V segment lost 1 base and the J segment 2 bases; nucleotides outside the gene matches: 3. Germline lookup yields CDR1 SGHTA and CDR2 FQGNSA. There are 16 residues in the CDR3. The CDR3 here is CASSLDASGRAYEQYF. For the CDR3, the DNA is TGTGCCAGCAGCTTAGATGCTAGCGGGAGGGCCTACGAGCAGTACTTC.

This sequence joins TRBV18 and TRBJ1-3; the match to TRBD1 covers 9 bases. This CDR3 is built from 16 residues. Looked up from germline, CDR1 is KGHSH and CDR2 is LQKENI. V shed 6 bases, J shed 0 bases, and the junction held 6 bases outside the gene matches. For the CDR3, the DNA is TGTGCCAGCTCTAAAGGACAGGGGAGCTCTGGAAACACCATATATTTT. Its translation is CASSKGQGSSGNTIYF.

The chain employs TRBV5-4 and TRBJ2-7; tentative D call: TRBD2 (6 bases). CDR3 size: 15 residues. Trimming shortened V by 0 bases and J by 0 bases, and 10 bases separated the two germline ends. Looked up from germline, CDR1 is SGHNT and CDR2 is YYREEE (reference sequence). CDR3 amino acids: CASSLGLASSYEQYF. The CDR3 DNA follows: TGTGCCAGCAGCTTGGGCCTAGCGAGCTCCTACGAGCAGTACTTC.

The chain has TRBV18 and TRBJ2-5; D perhaps matches TRBD2 (5 bases). The germline V and J ends were trimmed by 3 bases and 5 bases, with 10 bases remaining between them. CDR1 and CDR2 from the germline V gene are KGHSH and LQKENI. This CDR3 region has 13 residues. The CDR3: CASSPTRSETQYF. In nucleotides, the CDR3 is TGTGCCAGCTCACCTACTAGAAGTGAGACCCAGTACTTC.

This rearrangement joins TRBV29-1 to TRBJ2-5; D is unclear. CDR1 is SQVTM, CDR2 ANQGSEA, per germline. This CDR3 contains 14 residues. Trimming cost V 0 bases and J 4 bases, with 12 bases left between them. CDR3 nucleotides: TGCAGCGTTGAAGATATCAGCGCACGAGAGACCCAGTACTTC. Its translation: CSVEDISARETQYF.

The rearrangement uses TRBV5-1 and TRBJ1-2; D remains ambiguous. V gave up 1 base and J gave up 8 bases, with 15 bases separating them. Germline V lookup: CDR1 SGHRS, CDR2 YFSETQ. The CDR3 covers 14 residues. The CDR3 is CASSLTPDARGYTF. As DNA, the CDR3 is TGCGCCAGCAGCTTGACACCCGACGCTAGGGGCTACACCTTC.